A selection of T cell receptor beta chains follows, all from one sample in a study of shared clonotypes between healthy human individuals. Data came from immunoSEQ multiplex PCR; TCRdb stores just in-frame clones and leaves some out. Altogether approximately 110,000 clones are present, less than 75% being singletons, with the ten largest covering about 24%. The material sequenced was memory CD8+ T cells sorted from blood. All receptors derive from a woman in her 30s in good health. CDR3s include the opening cysteine and the closing phenylalanine or tryptophan. The order of the fields is D gene, clone size, V gene, J gene, CDR3 protein, CDR3 DNA. A D gene is named only where the DNA matches it firmly. Size is stated for part of the rows, as once, few or many counts, or as a class when the clone is expanded.

.	once	TRBV4-1	TRBJ1-1	CASSQDRLGSEAFF	TGCGCCAGCAGCCAAGATCGTTTGGGGAGTGAAGCTTTCTTT
.	.	TRBV27	TRBJ2-7	CASTDYYEQYF	TGTGCCAGCACCGACTACTACGAGCAGTACTTC
TRBD1	.	TRBV27	TRBJ2-5	CASSLRTGEETQYF	TGTGCCAGCAGTCTCAGGACAGGGGAGGAGACCCAGTACTTC
TRBD2	.	TRBV5-1	TRBJ2-7	CASSTGLAEADEQYF	TGCGCCAGCAGCACAGGACTAGCGGAGGCAGACGAGCAGTACTTC
.	once	TRBV11-2	TRBJ2-7	CASSLAASVEQYF	TGTGCCAGCAGCTTAGCGGCTAGCGTCGAGCAGTACTTC
TRBD2	.	TRBV11-2	TRBJ2-7	CASSDGTTYEQYF	TGTGCCAGCAGCGATGGGACTACTTACGAGCAGTACTTC
TRBD2	.	TRBV11-2	TRBJ2-7	CASSPIPAGGPHEQYF	TGTGCCAGCAGCCCTATACCAGCGGGAGGGCCCCACGAGCAGTACTTC
.	many	TRBV28	TRBJ1-2	CASSLSRVYGYTF	TGTGCCAGCAGTTTATCACGGGTCTATGGCTACACCTTC
TRBD2	.	TRBV27	TRBJ2-3	CASSRAGGRTDTQYF	TGTGCCAGCTCTCGGGCGGGAGGACGCACAGATACGCAGTATTTT
TRBD2	.	TRBV7-9	TRBJ2-1	CASSQRSGSGNNEQFF	TGTGCCAGCAGCCAGAGGAGCGGGAGTGGAAACAATGAGCAGTTCTTC
.	once	TRBV7-6	TRBJ2-1	CASSPGPGVGGNEQFF	TGTGCCAGCAGCCCAGGCCCAGGGGTAGGGGGAAATGAGCAGTTCTTC
.	few	TRBV30	TRBJ2-7	CAWSGSGTHHTYEQYF	TGTGCCTGGAGCGGCTCCGGGACACACCACACATACGAGCAGTACTTC
.	.	TRBV15	TRBJ2-7	CATGGALDDEQYF	TGTGCCACTGGGGGAGCCTTAGACGACGAGCAGTACTTC
.	.	TRBV11-2	TRBJ1-4	CASSLDPRRNEKLFF	TGTGCCAGCAGCTTAGATCCCAGACGTAATGAAAAACTGTTTTTT
.	.	TRBV6-1	TRBJ1-5	CASSEASYQPQHF	TGTGCCAGCAGTGAAGCGAGCTATCAGCCCCAGCATTTT
.	.	TRBV11-2	TRBJ2-2	CASSLEGTTNTGELFF	TGTGCCAGCAGCTTAGAAGGGACAACGAACACCGGGGAGCTGTTTTTT
.	.	TRBV5-8	TRBJ1-2	CASSFEGGFYGYTF	TGTGCCAGCAGCTTCGAGGGGGGTTTCTATGGCTACACCTTC
TRBD2	.	TRBV18	TRBJ2-1	CASSTTSAEQFF	TGTGCCAGCTCGACGACTAGCGCTGAGCAGTTCTTC
TRBD1	.	TRBV14	TRBJ2-7	CASSQLPGQGEYEQYF	TGTGCCAGCAGCCAATTACCGGGACAGGGGGAATACGAGCAGTACTTC
TRBD2	.	TRBV25-1	TRBJ2-7	CASSDVAGGPTEQYF	TGTGCCAGCAGTGATGTAGCGGGAGGCCCCACCGAGCAGTACTTC
.	.	TRBV11-1	TRBJ2-3	CASSLAAGTLSSDTQYF	TGTGCCAGCAGCTTAGCGGCGGGGACACTCAGTTCTGATACGCAGTATTTT
.	.	TRBV21-1	TRBJ2-2	CASKGRDGELFF	TGTGCCAGCAAGGGTCGGGACGGGGAGCTGTTTTTT
.	many	TRBV27	TRBJ2-3	CASSLSVSGDTQYF	TGTGCCAGCAGTTTATCGGTTAGCGGAGATACGCAGTATTTT
.	.	TRBV5-6	TRBJ2-6	CASSPGWLSGANVLTF	TGTGCCAGCAGCCCGGGGTGGCTGTCTGGGGCCAACGTCCTGACTTTC
TRBD1	.	TRBV6-1	TRBJ2-7	CASSEAAGTASYEQYF	TGTGCCAGCAGTGAAGCGGCCGGGACAGCCTCCTACGAGCAGTACTTC
.	many	TRBV7-2	TRBJ1-1	CASSPFEGEAFF	TGTGCCAGCAGCCCCTTCGAGGGTGAAGCTTTCTTT
.	.	TRBV11-2	TRBJ2-7	CASSLGQGPYEQYF	TGTGCCAGCAGCTTAGGGCAGGGGCCCTACGAGCAGTACTTC
TRBD2	.	TRBV27	TRBJ2-1	CASSLWLAGDCEQFF	TGTGCCAGCAGTTTATGGCTAGCGGGAGACTGTGAGCAGTTCTTC
.	.	TRBV6-6	TRBJ2-2	CASSYVGRGTGELFF	TGTGCCAGCAGTTACGTAGGAAGGGGAACCGGGGAGCTGTTTTTT
TRBD1	.	TRBV10-3	TRBJ2-7	CAISNTGQGQYEQYF	TGTGCCATCTCAAATACGGGACAGGGCCAATACGAGCAGTACTTC
.	.	TRBV2	TRBJ2-7	CASSPQGPYEQYF	TGTGCCAGCAGTCCTCAAGGACCCTACGAGCAGTACTTC
TRBD2	.	TRBV10-3	TRBJ2-7	CAISSLANEQYF	TGTGCCATCAGTTCACTAGCGAACGAGCAGTACTTC
.	.	TRBV28	TRBJ2-3	CASSLWGREAEGSTDTQYF	TGTGCCAGCAGTTTATGGGGGCGGGAAGCGGAGGGAAGCACAGATACGCAGTATTTT
TRBD1	once	TRBV28	TRBJ2-2	CASSVTGGPGELFF	TGTGCCAGCAGCGTGACAGGGGGGCCCGGGGAGCTGTTTTTT
TRBD2	.	TRBV11-2	TRBJ2-5	CASSFGGGVGETQYF	TGTGCCAGCAGCTTCGGGGGGGGAGTGGGAGAGACCCAGTACTTC
TRBD1	.	TRBV16	TRBJ1-3	CASSPGTGARGNTIYF	TGTGCCAGCAGCCCCGGGACAGGGGCTAGGGGAAACACCATATATTTT
.	.	TRBV6-1	TRBJ1-2	CASSETGTGGYGYTF	TGTGCCAGCAGTGAAACCGGGACGGGGGGCTATGGCTACACCTTC
.	.	TRBV5-8	TRBJ2-1	CASSAGHEQFF	TGTGCCAGCAGCGCGGGGCATGAGCAGTTCTTC
TRBD1	.	TRBV19	TRBJ2-6	CASSIEGTGVPSGANVLTF	TGTGCCAGTAGTATAGAGGGGACAGGGGTACCCTCTGGGGCCAACGTCCTGACTTTC
TRBD1	.	TRBV18	TRBJ2-3	CASSPRTGDIRDTQYF	TGTGCCAGCTCACCCCGGACAGGGGATATCAGGGATACGCAGTATTTT
.	.	TRBV6-5	TRBJ1-2	CASTILGGHYGYTF	TGTGCCAGCACCATTTTGGGGGGGCACTATGGCTACACCTTC
.	.	TRBV27	TRBJ2-1	CASSLSDAYDEQFF	TGTGCCAGCAGTTTATCAGACGCTTACGATGAGCAGTTCTTC
.	.	TRBV5-1	TRBJ1-2	CASSLAGIIVGGYTF	TGCGCCAGCAGCTTGGCCGGCATAATAGTGGGTGGCTACACCTTC
.	few	TRBV9	TRBJ2-3	CASSVSWGSDTQYF	TGTGCCAGCAGCGTAAGCTGGGGTTCAGATACGCAGTATTTT
TRBD2	.	TRBV28	TRBJ2-5	CASSLGREGKTQYF	TGTGCCAGCAGTTTAGGACGGGAGGGGAAGACCCAGTACTTC
.	.	TRBV27	TRBJ2-7	CASSFSGQYYEQYF	TGTGCCAGCAGTTTCTCAGGCCAATACTACGAGCAGTACTTC
.	few	TRBV15	TRBJ1-1	CATSRVFGDTEAFF	TGTGCCACCAGCAGAGTTTTCGGGGATACTGAAGCTTTCTTT
TRBD1	.	TRBV7-2	TRBJ1-5	CASSPGGSNQPQHF	TGTGCCAGCAGTCCAGGGGGGAGCAATCAGCCCCAGCATTTT
TRBD1	.	TRBV18	TRBJ1-2	CASSPQGANYGYTF	TGTGCCAGCTCACCGCAGGGGGCAAACTATGGCTACACCTTC
.	.	TRBV18	TRBJ2-7	CASSPPKLARPYAHEQYF	TGTGCCAGCTCACCACCGAAGCTCGCGCGGCCCTACGCCCACGAGCAGTACTTC